The present T cell receptor (beta chain) was sequenced within a study of blood T cell repertoires in COVID-19. Whole-study context: There were acute and convalescent COVID-19 samples, and they came from the United States, Italy and Spain.

Profiling relied on immunoSEQ multiplex PCR, and the TCRdb table lists in-frame clones only, not all of them. The sample yields a few hundred thousand clones, 88% seen once. What was sequenced was PBMCs or T cells enriched from blood (not recorded which). The receptor comes from a woman aged 30 to 39 who had recovered from COVID-19.

CDR3 DNA: TGTGCCAGCATGGGAGACGAGCAGTACTTC. It specifies CASMGDEQYF. The rearrangement links TRBV27 to TRBJ2-7; TRBD2 is a possible D gene (5 bases). The CDR3 is made up of 10 amino acids. In germline, CDR1 is MNHEY, CDR2 SMNVEV (reference sequence). Trimming shortened V by 7 bases and J by 5 bases, and 6 bases separated the two germline ends.